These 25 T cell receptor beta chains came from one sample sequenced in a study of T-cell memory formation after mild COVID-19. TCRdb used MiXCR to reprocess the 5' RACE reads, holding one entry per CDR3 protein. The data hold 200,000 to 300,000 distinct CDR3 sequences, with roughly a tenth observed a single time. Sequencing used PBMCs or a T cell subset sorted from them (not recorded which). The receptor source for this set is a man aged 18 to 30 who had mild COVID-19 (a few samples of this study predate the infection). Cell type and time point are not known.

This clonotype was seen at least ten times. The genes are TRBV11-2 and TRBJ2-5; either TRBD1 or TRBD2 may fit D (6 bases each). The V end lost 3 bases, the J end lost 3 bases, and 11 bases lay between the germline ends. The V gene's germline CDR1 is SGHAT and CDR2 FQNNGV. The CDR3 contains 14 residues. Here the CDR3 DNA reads TGTGCCAGCAGCTTCTTTAGGGGGGAAGAGACCCAGTACTTC. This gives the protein CASSFFRGEETQYF.

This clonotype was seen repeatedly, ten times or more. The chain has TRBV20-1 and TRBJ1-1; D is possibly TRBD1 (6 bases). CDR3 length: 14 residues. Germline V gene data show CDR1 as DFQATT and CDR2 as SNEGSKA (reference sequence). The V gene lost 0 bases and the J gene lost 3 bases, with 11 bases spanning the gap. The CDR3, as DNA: TGCAGTGCTAGAGATTTAGGGGGGTACACTGAAGCTTTCTTT. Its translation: CSARDLGGYTEAFF.

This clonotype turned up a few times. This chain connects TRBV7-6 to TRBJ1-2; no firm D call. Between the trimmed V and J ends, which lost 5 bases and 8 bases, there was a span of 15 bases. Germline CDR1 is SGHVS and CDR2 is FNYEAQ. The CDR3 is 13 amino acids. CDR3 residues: CASSPTDKGGYTF. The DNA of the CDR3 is TGTGCCAGCAGCCCGACCGACAAAGGAGGCTACACCTTC.

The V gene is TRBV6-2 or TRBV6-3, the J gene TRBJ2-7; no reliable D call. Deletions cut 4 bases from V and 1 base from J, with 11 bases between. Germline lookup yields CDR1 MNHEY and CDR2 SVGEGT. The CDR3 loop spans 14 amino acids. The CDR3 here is CASSSILPSYEQYV. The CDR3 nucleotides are TGTGCCAGCAGTTCTATCCTGCCTTCCTACGAGCAGTACGTC.

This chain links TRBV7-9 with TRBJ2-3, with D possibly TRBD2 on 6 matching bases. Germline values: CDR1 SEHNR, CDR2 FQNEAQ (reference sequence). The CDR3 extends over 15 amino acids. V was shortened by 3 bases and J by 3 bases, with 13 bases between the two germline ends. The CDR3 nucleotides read TGTGCCAGCAGCTTTCTCGGGGCGGGGACAGATACGCAGTATTTT. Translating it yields CASSFLGAGTDTQYF.

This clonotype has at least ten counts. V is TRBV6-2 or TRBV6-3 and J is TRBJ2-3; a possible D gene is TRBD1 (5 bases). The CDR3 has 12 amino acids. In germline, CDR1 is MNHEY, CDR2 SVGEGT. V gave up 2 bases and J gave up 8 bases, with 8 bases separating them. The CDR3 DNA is TGTGCCAGCAGTTACCTACAGGCTACGCAGTATTTT. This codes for CASSYLQATQYF.

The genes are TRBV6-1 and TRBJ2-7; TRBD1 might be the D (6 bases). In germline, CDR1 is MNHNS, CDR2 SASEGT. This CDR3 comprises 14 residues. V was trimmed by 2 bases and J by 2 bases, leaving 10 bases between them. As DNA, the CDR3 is TGTGCCAGCAGTGAACCGGACAGAACCTACGAGCAGTACTTC. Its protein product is CASSEPDRTYEQYF.

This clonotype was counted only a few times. The CDR3 DNA is TGCAGCGTTGAAGGCGGGGGTCCGAACTACGAGCAGTACTTC. This gives the protein CSVEGGGPNYEQYF. The genes are TRBV29-1 and TRBJ2-7; TRBD2 matches at 7 bases. CDR1 is SQVTM and CDR2 is ANQGSEA in the germline V gene. The CDR3 is 14 amino acids. V gave up 1 base and J gave up 3 bases; unmatched junction bases: 6.

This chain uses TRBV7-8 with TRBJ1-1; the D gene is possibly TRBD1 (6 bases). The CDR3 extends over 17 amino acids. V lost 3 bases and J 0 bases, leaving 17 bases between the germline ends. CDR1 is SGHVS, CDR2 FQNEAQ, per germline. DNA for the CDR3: TGTGCCAGCAGCTTGAGGGGGGGATTGGAGATGAACACTGAAGCTTTCTTT. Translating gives CASSLRGGLEMNTEAFF.

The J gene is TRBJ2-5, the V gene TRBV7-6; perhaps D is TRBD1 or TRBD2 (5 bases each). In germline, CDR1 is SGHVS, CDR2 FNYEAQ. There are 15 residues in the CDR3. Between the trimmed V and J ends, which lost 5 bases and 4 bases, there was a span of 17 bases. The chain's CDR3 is CASSRGGFEGETQYF. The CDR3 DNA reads TGTGCCAGCAGCCGGGGCGGGTTTGAGGGAGAGACCCAGTACTTC.

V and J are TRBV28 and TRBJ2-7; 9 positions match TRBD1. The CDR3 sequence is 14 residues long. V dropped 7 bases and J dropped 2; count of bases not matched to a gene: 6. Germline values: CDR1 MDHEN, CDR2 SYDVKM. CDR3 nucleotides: TGTGCCAGCACCTGGGGGACAGGGCCCTACGAGCAGTACTTC. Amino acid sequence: CASTWGTGPYEQYF.

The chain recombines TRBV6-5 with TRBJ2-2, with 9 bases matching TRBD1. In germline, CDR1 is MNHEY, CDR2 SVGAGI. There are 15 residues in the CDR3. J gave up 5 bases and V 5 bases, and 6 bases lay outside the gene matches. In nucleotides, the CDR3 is TGTGCCAGCAGTGTGACAGGGGGAGGTACCGGGGAGCTGTTTTTT. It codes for CASSVTGGGTGELFF.

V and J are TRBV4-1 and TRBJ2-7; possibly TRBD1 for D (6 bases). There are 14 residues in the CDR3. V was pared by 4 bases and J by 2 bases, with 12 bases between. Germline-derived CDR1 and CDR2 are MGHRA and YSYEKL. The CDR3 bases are TGCGCCAGCAGCCCCCAGGGGATCGCCTACGAGCAGTACTTC. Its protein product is CASSPQGIAYEQYF.

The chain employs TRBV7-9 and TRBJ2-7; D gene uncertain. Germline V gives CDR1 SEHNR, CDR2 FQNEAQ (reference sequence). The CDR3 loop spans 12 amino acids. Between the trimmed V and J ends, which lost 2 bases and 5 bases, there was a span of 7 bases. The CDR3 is CASSLSWDEQYV. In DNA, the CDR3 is TGTGCCAGCAGCTTATCATGGGACGAGCAGTACGTC.

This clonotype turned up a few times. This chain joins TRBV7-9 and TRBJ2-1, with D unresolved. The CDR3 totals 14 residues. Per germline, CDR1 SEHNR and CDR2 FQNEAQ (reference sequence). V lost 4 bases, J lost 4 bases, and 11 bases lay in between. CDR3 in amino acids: CASSSSPLYNEQFF. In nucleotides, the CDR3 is TGTGCCAGCAGCTCCTCGCCCCTATACAATGAGCAGTTCTTC.

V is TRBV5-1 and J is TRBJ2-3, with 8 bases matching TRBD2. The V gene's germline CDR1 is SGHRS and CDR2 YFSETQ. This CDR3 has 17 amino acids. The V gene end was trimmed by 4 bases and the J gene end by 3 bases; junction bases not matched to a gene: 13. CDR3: CASSGRGTGTRTDTQYF. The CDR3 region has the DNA TGCGCCAGCAGCGGACGGGGGACCGGGACTAGAACAGATACGCAGTATTTT. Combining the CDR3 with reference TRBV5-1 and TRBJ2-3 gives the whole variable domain KAGVTQTPRYLIKTRGQQVTLSCSPISGHRSVSWYQQTPGQGLQFLFEYFSETQRNKGNFPGRFSGRQFSNSRSEMNVSTLELGDSALYLCASSGRGTGTRTDTQYFGPGTRLTVL.

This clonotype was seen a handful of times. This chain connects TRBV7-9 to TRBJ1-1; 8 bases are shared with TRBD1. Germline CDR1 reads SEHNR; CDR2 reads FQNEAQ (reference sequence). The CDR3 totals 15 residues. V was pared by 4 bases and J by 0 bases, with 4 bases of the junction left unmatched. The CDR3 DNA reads TGTGCCAGCAGCTCCCGACAGGGGATGAACACTGAAGCTTTCTTT. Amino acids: CASSSRQGMNTEAFF.

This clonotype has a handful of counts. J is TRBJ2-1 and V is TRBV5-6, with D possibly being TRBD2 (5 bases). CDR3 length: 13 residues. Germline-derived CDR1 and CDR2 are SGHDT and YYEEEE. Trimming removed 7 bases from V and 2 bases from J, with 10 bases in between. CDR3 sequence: CASATGTYNEQFF. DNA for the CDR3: TGTGCCAGCGCCACGGGGACCTACAATGAGCAGTTCTTC.

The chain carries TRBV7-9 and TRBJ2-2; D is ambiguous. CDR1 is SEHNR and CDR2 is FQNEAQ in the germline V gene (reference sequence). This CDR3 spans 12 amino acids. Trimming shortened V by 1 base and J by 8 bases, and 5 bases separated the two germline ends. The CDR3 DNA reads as TGTGCCAGCAGCTTAGACGCGGGGGAGCTGTTTTTT. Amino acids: CASSLDAGELFF.

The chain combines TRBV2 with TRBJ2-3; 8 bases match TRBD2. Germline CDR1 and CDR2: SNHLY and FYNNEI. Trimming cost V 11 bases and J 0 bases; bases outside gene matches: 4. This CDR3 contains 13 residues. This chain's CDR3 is CAFIAGSTDTQYF. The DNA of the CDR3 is TGTGCCTTTATAGCGGGAAGCACAGATACGCAGTATTTT.

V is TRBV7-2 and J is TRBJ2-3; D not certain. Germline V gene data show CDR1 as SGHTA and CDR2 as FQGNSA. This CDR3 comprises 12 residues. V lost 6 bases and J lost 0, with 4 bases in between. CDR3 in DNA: TGTGCCAGCAGGGACAGCACAGATACGCAGTATTTT. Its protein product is CASRDSTDTQYF.

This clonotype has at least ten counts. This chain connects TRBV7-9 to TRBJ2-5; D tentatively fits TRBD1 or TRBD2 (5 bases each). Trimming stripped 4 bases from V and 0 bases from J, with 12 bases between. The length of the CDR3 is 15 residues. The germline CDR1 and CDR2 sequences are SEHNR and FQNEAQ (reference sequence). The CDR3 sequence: CASSSGRLYQETQYF. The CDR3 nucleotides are TGTGCCAGCAGCTCGGGACGGTTGTACCAAGAGACCCAGTACTTC.

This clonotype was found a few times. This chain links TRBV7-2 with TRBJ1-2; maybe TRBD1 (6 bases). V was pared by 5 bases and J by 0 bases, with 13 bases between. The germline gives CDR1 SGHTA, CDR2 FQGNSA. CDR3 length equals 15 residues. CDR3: CASSPHSGANYGYTF. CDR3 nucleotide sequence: TGTGCCAGCAGCCCTCACTCAGGGGCTAACTATGGCTACACCTTC.

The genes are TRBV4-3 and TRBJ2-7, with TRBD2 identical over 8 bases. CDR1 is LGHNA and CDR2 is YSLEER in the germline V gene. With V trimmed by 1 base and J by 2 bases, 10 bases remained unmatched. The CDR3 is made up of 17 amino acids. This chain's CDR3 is CASSQGAPGTSTYEQYF. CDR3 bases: TGCGCCAGCAGCCAAGGGGCCCCCGGGACTAGTACCTACGAGCAGTACTTC.

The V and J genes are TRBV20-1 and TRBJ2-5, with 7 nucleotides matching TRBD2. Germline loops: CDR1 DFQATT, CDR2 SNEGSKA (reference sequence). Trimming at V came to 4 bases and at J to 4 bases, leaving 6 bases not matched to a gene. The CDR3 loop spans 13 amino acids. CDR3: CSATGTTLETQYF. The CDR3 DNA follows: TGCAGTGCTACCGGGACTACTCTAGAGACCCAGTACTTC.